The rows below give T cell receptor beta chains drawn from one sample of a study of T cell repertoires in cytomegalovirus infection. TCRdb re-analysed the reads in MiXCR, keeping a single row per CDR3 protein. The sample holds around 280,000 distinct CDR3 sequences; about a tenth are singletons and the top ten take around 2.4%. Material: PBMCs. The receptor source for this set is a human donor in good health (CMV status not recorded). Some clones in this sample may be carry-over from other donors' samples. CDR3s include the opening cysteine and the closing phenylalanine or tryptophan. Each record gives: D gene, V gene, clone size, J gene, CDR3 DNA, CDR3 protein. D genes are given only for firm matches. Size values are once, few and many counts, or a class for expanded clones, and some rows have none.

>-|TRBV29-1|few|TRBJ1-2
TGCAGCGTTGGGAAGTCCTCCACTTATGGCTACACCTTC
CSVGKSSTYGYTF
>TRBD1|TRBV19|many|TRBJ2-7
TGTGCCAGTAGTATAGTCGGGACAGGCTACGAGTCCTACGAGCAGTACTTC
CASSIVGTGYESYEQYF
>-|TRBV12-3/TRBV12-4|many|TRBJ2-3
TGTGCCAGCAGCAAAGGACAGTTGAGCACAGATACGCAGTATTTT
CASSKGQLSTDTQYF
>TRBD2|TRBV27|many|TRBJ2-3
TGTGCCAGCAGTGCCTTAGCGGGGGGGCCGACAGATACGCAGTATTTT
CASSALAGGPTDTQYF
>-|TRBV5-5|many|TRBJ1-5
TGTGCCAGCAGCTTTAACCAGGGAGATCAGCCCCAGCATTTT
CASSFNQGDQPQHF
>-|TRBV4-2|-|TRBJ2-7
TGTGCCAGCAGCCAGGGATCGGGGAGTCCCTACGAGCAGTACTTC
CASSQGSGSPYEQYF
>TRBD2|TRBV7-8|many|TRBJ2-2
TGTGCCAGCAGCTCGGGACTAGCGGGGGGTTACGCCGGGGAGCTGTTTTTT
CASSSGLAGGYAGELFF
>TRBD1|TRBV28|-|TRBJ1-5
TGTGCCAGCAGTTCGACAGGGGTCTCACTGAATCAGCCCCAGCATTTT
CASSSTGVSLNQPQHF
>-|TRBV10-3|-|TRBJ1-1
TGTGCCATCACAAAGGGACGGGAAAACACTGAAGCTTTCTTT
CAITKGRENTEAFF
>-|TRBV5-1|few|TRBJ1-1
TGCGCCAGCAGAAGGGCAATGGTTCCGAACACTGAAGCTTTCTTT
CASRRAMVPNTEAFF
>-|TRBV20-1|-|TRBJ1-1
TGCAGTGCAACACGGGGGGGAACTGAAGCTTTCTTT
CSATRGGTEAFF
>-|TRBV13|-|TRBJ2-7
TGTGCCAGCAGCTTAATGAATGCCCCTACCCGAAGAGCCTACGAGCAGTACTTC
CASSLMNAPTRRAYEQYF
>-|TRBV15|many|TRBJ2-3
TGTGCCACCAGCCGGGACGCACGGGGTACGCAGTATTTT
CATSRDARGTQYF